This record concerns one T cell receptor (beta chain) sequence. Its matching antigen is unknown. The sample originates from a study of vaccination and CD4 T cells after COVID-19. Sample treatment: approximately 9-day PBMC culture with coronavirus spike peptide pools or control peptides (ViraFEST assay). The ends were cut back, 10 bases at V and 5 bases at J, with 12 bases in the middle. The germline gives CDR1 ENHRY, CDR2 SYGVKD. The CDR3 spans 12 residues. Cultured CD4+ T cell DNA underwent sequencing with the Oncomine TCR Beta short-read assay. The authors extracted genomic DNA from cultured CD4+ T cells. TCRdb independently ran MiXCR on the PCR reads; one entry per CDR3 protein. The sample includes roughly 7,300 distinct CDR3 sequences, 50% to 65% of them seen just once.

Sequencing was performed on CD4+ T cells from blood, cultured in vitro. The source is a human donor who had recovered from COVID-19. The V call is TRBV10-3, the J call TRBJ1-5; the D is unclear. CDR3 coding DNA: TGTGCCAGCCAACAAGAATATCAGCCCCAGCATTTT. Its protein product is CASQQEYQPQHF.